This T cell receptor (beta chain) was observed in a study of shared clonotypes between healthy human individuals. The germline gives CDR1 MDHEN, CDR2 SYDVKM. CDR3 length: 14 amino acids. V was pared by 4 bases and J by 5 bases, with 3 bases of the junction left unmatched. Assay used: immunoSEQ multiplex PCR; TCRdb lists only in-frame clones, some missing. The table includes about half a million clones, 79% detected once. The V gene is TRBV28, the J gene TRBJ1-2; 11 bases agree with TRBD1. This clonotype was obtained from a woman aged 40 to 50 in good health. Some clones in this sample may be carry-over from other donors' samples. Input material: PBMCs. CDR3 in DNA: TGTGCCAGCAGTTACGGGACAGGGGGTTATGGCTACACCTTC. This codes for CASSYGTGGYGYTF.